This TCR beta chain was observed in a study of blood T cell repertoires in COVID-19. The overall study: The United States, Italy and Spain were the sources of the acute and convalescent COVID-19 samples. PBMCs, B-cell-depleted T cells, or T cells provided the cDNA or gDNA that made up the material.

This CDR3 is built from 15 residues. J lost 2 bases, V lost 3 bases, and 4 bases had no gene match. Germline loops: CDR1 SGDLS, CDR2 YYNGEE. Methods used by the authors: Researchers report that nucleated cell counts were estimated from reference gene primer amplification. Profiling relied on immunoSEQ multiplex PCR, and the TCRdb table lists in-frame clones only, not all of them. V and J calls and clone size are copied from that table; D and trimming were computed from the DNA. The profile shows fewer than 90,000 clones, about 80% of them singletons. The V call is TRBV9, the J call TRBJ2-7, with TRBD2 matching over 11 bases. This receptor was identified in a human donor in a cohort sampled during active COVID-19. Sequencing used peripheral blood. The CDR3: CASSALAGVPYEQYF. CDR3 bases: TGTGCCAGCAGCGCACTAGCGGGAGTCCCCTACGAGCAGTACTTC.